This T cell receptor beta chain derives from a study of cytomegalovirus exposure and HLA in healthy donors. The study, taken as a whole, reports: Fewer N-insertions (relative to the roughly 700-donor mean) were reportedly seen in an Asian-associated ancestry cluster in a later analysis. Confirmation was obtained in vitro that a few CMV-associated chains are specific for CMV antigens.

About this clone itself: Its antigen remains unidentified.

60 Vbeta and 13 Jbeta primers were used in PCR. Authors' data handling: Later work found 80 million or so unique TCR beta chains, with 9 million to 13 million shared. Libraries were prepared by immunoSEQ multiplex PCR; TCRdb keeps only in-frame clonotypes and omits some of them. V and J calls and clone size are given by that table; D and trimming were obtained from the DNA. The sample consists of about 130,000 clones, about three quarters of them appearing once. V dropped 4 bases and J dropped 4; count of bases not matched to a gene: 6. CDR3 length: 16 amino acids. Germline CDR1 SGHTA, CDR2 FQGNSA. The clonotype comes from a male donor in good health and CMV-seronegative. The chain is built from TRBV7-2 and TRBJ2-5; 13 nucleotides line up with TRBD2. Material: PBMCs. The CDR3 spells CASSSATSGGRETQYF. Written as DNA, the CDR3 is TGTGCCAGCAGCTCCGCGACTAGCGGGGGGAGAGAGACCCAGTACTTC.